These 28 T cell receptor beta chains were all obtained from the same sample, sequenced in a study of CD8 T cells in Susac syndrome. Random hexamers served to reverse transcribe roughly 0.5 to 1 ug RNA. Each CDR3 protein gets one entry after TCRdb re-called the immunoSEQ multiplex PCR reads with MiXCR. This repertoire shows about 47,000 distinct CDR3 sequences, 92% found once; its top ten account for 0.35% to 0.5%. Source material: CD8+ T cells from PBMCs. All receptors come from a human donor in good health.

The chain recombines TRBV12-3 or TRBV12-4 with TRBJ2-7, with unresolved D. The CDR3 is made up of 13 amino acids. Trimming cost V 8 bases and J 2 bases, with 13 bases left between them. The CDR3 sequence: CASGITETYEQYF. The CDR3 DNA is TGTGCCAGCGGGATTACTGAAACCTACGAGCAGTACTTC.

The genes are TRBV2 and TRBJ1-4; D is possibly TRBD1 (5 bases). CDR1 SNHLY and CDR2 FYNNEI come from the germline V gene. This CDR3 contains 13 residues. Trimming removed 8 bases from V and 7 bases from J, with 14 bases in between. The CDR3 loop reads CASRDRDAEKLFF. As DNA, the CDR3 is TGTGCCAGCCGGGACCGGGACGCTGAAAAACTGTTTTTT.

V is TRBV30 and J is TRBJ2-2, with D hard to call. Trimming shortened V by 2 bases and J by 7 bases, and 8 bases separated the two germline ends. Looked up from germline, CDR1 is GTSNPN and CDR2 is SVGIG (reference sequence). The CDR3 extends over 12 amino acids. The CDR3 here is CAWSLSIGELFF. CDR3 in DNA: TGTGCCTGGAGTCTCTCGATCGGGGAGCTGTTTTTT. The entire variable domain, with the rest obtained from reference TRBV30 and TRBJ2-2, is as follows: SQTIHQWPATLVQPVGSPLSLECTVEGTSNPNLYWYRQAAGRGLQLLFYSVGIGQISSEVPQNLSASRPQDRQFILSSKKLLLSDSGFYLCAWSLSIGELFFGEGSRLTVL.

This chain uses TRBV2 with TRBJ1-5, with 10 bases fitting TRBD1. Looked up from germline, CDR1 is SNHLY and CDR2 is FYNNEI. This CDR3 is built from 18 residues. With V trimmed by 5 bases and J by 3 bases, 13 bases remained unmatched. This chain's CDR3 is CASSHGTGAGVDNQPQHF. The CDR3 DNA follows: TGTGCCAGCAGTCACGGGACAGGGGCGGGTGTTGACAATCAGCCCCAGCATTTT.

This chain connects TRBV29-1 to TRBJ2-1; no definite D call. The V gene's germline CDR1 is SQVTM and CDR2 ANQGSEA. Trimming removed 3 bases at V and 3 bases at J, with 3 bases between. This CDR3 comprises 11 residues. CDR3 DNA sequence: TGCAGCGTTGAGGTCTACAATGAGCAGTTCTTC. Its translation: CSVEVYNEQFF.

The rearrangement joins TRBV5-4 to TRBJ2-1; 13 positions agree with TRBD2. With V trimmed by 4 bases and J by 8 bases, 9 bases remained unmatched. CDR1 and CDR2 from the germline V gene are SGHNT and YYREEE (reference sequence). This CDR3 contains 16 residues. The CDR3 DNA is TGTGCCAGCAGCCCGGGGACTAGCGGGGTTTTCGATGAGCAGTTCTTC. Protein product: CASSPGTSGVFDEQFF.

V usage is TRBV14 and J usage is TRBJ1-1; D perhaps matches TRBD1 (5 bases). V lost 2 bases and J 3 bases, leaving 16 bases between the germline ends. There are 16 residues in the CDR3. The germline V gene has CDR1 SGHDN and CDR2 FVKESK. The CDR3 sequence is CASSQYLLLGDTEAFF. CDR3 bases: TGTGCCAGCAGCCAATACCTACTTTTGGGGGACACTGAAGCTTTCTTT.

V usage is TRBV11-1 and J usage is TRBJ2-7; no definite D call. This CDR3 spans 14 amino acids. With 2 bases removed from V and 7 bases from J, the gap between germline ends came to 15 bases. Germline CDR1 and CDR2: SGHAT and FQDESV (reference sequence). CDR3: CASSLFGNQKEQYF. CDR3 nucleotides: TGTGCCAGCAGCTTATTTGGGAACCAGAAAGAGCAGTACTTC.

V is TRBV30 and J is TRBJ2-7; weak D call: TRBD1 (6 bases). CDR1 and CDR2 (germline): GTSNPN, SVGIG (reference sequence). CDR3 length equals 13 residues. Between the trimmed V and J ends, which lost 4 bases and 1 base, there was a span of 11 bases. This CDR3 is CAWNPGQSYEQYF. As DNA, the CDR3 is TGTGCCTGGAACCCTGGACAGTCCTACGAGCAGTACTTC. The full variable domain, with the rest looked up from reference TRBV30 and TRBJ2-7, is SQTIHQWPATLVQPVGSPLSLECTVEGTSNPNLYWYRQAAGRGLQLLFYSVGIGQISSEVPQNLSASRPQDRQFILSSKKLLLSDSGFYLCAWNPGQSYEQYFGPGTRLTVT.

The V call is TRBV14, the J call TRBJ2-4; D is possibly TRBD1 or TRBD2 (6 bases each). The CDR3 contains 16 residues. V dropped 0 bases and J dropped 0 bases, with 9 bases sitting between them. Germline CDR1 and CDR2: SGHDN and FVKESK. CDR3 in amino acids: CASSQDGGLAKNIQYF. CDR3 bases: TGTGCCAGCAGCCAAGATGGGGGGCTAGCCAAAAACATTCAGTACTTC.

This chain connects TRBV12-3 or TRBV12-4 to TRBJ2-1, with TRBD2 as a possible D gene (5 bases). The V and J ends lost 1 base and 5 bases respectively, with 9 bases between them. The CDR3 totals 14 residues. The CDR3 is CASSLGSGHNEQFF. The CDR3 DNA sequence: TGTGCCAGCAGTTTAGGAAGCGGTCACAATGAGCAGTTCTTC.

V gene TRBV4-1 combines with J gene TRBJ2-7, with a weak D call TRBD1 (6 bases). The CDR3 is 14 residues long. The ends were cut back, 1 base at V and 2 bases at J, with 9 bases in the middle. Germline CDR1 is MGHRA and CDR2 is YSYEKL. The CDR3 coding sequence is TGCGCCAGCAGCCAAGCAGGGGATCCCTACGAGCAGTACTTC. Its translation is CASSQAGDPYEQYF.

This chain connects TRBV20-1 to TRBJ2-7, with TRBD2 matching 12 bases. V shed 2 bases and J 4 bases; nucleotides not matched to a gene: 3. This CDR3 spans 14 amino acids. The germline V gene encodes CDR1 DFQATT and CDR2 SNEGSKA (reference sequence). Here the CDR3 reads CSARRLAGEYEQYF. As DNA, the CDR3 is TGCAGTGCTAGACGACTAGCGGGAGAGTACGAGCAGTACTTC.

This clonotype showed up just once. The CDR3 DNA follows: TGTGCCAGCAGCCAAGATAGCGGCGCAATCTACAATGAGCAGTTCTTC. It is translated as CASSQDSGAIYNEQFF. The chain links TRBV3-1 to TRBJ2-1; possible D gene TRBD2, 6 bases. The V and J ends lost 0 bases and 3 bases respectively, with 12 bases between them. Germline V gene lookup returns CDR1 LGHDT and CDR2 YNNKEL (reference sequence). CDR3 size: 16 residues.

The chain's CDR3 is CASTPAGEGNEQYF. The CDR3 region has the DNA TGTGCCAGCACCCCGGCGGGGGAAGGAAACGAGCAGTACTTC. The chain combines TRBV7-9 with TRBJ2-7; TRBD2 matches 7 bases. This CDR3 is 14 amino acids long. Germline CDR1 SEHNR, CDR2 FQNEAQ (reference sequence). Trimming at V came to 7 bases and at J to 5 bases, leaving 11 bases not matched to a gene. The full variable domain, rest sourced from reference TRBV7-9 and TRBJ2-7, is DTGVSQNPRHKITKRGQNVTFRCDPISEHNRLYWYRQTLGQGPEFLTYFQNEAQLEKSRLLSDRFSAERPKGSFSTLEIQRTEQGDSAMYLCASTPAGEGNEQYFGPGTRLTVT.

The chain combines TRBV7-9 with TRBJ2-2; TRBD2 agrees at 9 bases. CDR3 length: 17 amino acids. Germline CDR1 and CDR2: SEHNR and FQNEAQ (reference sequence). Unmatched junction bases numbered 11, after V lost 2 bases and J lost 7 bases. CDR3 in amino acids: CASSLTLLAGQIGELFF. The CDR3 region has the DNA TGTGCCAGCAGCTTAACCTTGCTAGCGGGGCAGATCGGGGAGCTGTTTTTT.

This clonotype was detected only once. This chain joins TRBV7-9 and TRBJ1-1; no clear D gene. Germline V CDR1 and CDR2: SEHNR, FQNEAQ (reference sequence). The CDR3 has 11 residues. The V gene lost 8 bases and the J gene lost 1 base, with 5 bases spanning the gap. CDR3 sequence reads: CASVTNTEAFF. As DNA, the CDR3 is TGTGCCAGCGTCACGAACACTGAAGCTTTCTTT.

The chain links TRBV7-9 to TRBJ1-2; TRBD1 matches 7 bases. Losses at the gene ends were 3 bases for V and 3 bases for J; bases not matched to a gene: 4. The CDR3 spans 14 residues. Germline CDR1 SEHNR, CDR2 FQNEAQ (reference sequence). The CDR3 nucleotides read TGTGCCAGCAGCTTCCGGGACAGATACTATGGCTACACCTTC. Translated: CASSFRDRYYGYTF.

This clonotype has a single count. The chain is built from TRBV27 and TRBJ2-1, with D unclear. Germline V lookup: CDR1 MNHEY, CDR2 SMNVEV (reference sequence). V shed 6 bases and J shed 7 bases, with 13 bases lying between them. This CDR3 contains 13 residues. The CDR3 spells CASSPRPVNEQFF. CDR3 sequence (DNA): TGTGCCAGCAGCCCTCGACCCGTGAATGAGCAGTTCTTC.

CDR3 sequence reads: CASSYPGVHGYTF. In DNA form, the CDR3 reads TGTGCCAGCAGCTATCCAGGGGTTCATGGCTACACCTTC. The chain uses TRBV14 and TRBJ1-2, with D possibly being TRBD1 (6 bases). Germline lookup yields CDR1 SGHDN and CDR2 FVKESK. V shed 5 bases and J shed 6 bases, with 13 bases lying between them. The CDR3 covers 13 residues.

The chain combines TRBV25-1 with TRBJ1-5; 8 nucleotides agree with TRBD1. The germline V gene has CDR1 MGHDK and CDR2 SYGVNS. The V gene end was trimmed by 10 bases and the J gene end by 6 bases; junction bases not matched to a gene: 8. The CDR3 has 13 residues. The DNA for the CDR3 is TGTGCCACTGGAACAGGGGGGAGTCAGCCCCAGCATTTT. Residues: CATGTGGSQPQHF.

This clonotype has a single count. This chain connects TRBV6-2 or TRBV6-3 to TRBJ2-7; maybe TRBD1 (5 bases). V gave up 4 bases and J gave up 4 bases, with 11 bases separating them. The CDR3 covers 13 residues. Germline CDR1 reads MNHEY; CDR2 reads SVGEGT. Here the CDR3 reads CASSFLQDYEQYF. CDR3 sequence (DNA): TGTGCCAGCAGTTTCCTACAGGATTACGAGCAGTACTTC.

This rearrangement joins TRBV10-3 to TRBJ2-7; TRBD1 is a possible D gene (6 bases). The CDR3 loop spans 15 amino acids. V lost 0 bases, J lost 1 base, and 10 bases lay in between. Looked up from germline, CDR1 is ENHRY and CDR2 is SYGVKD. The CDR3: CAISESPDSSYEQYF. The CDR3 DNA sequence: TGTGCCATCAGTGAGTCGCCGGACAGTTCCTACGAGCAGTACTTC.

The chain combines TRBV19 with TRBJ1-5; TRBD1 matches at 10 bases. The CDR3 totals 15 residues. In germline, CDR1 is LNHDA, CDR2 SQIVND (reference sequence). V was clipped by 8 bases and J by 13 bases; unmatched bases: 17. The CDR3 DNA is TGTGCCAGTGGTTCGGGACAGGGGATGCTCAGGCATCAGCATTTT. As protein: CASGSGQGMLRHQHF.

The V and J genes are TRBV18 and TRBJ2-7; a possible D gene is TRBD1 (6 bases). CDR1 and CDR2 (germline): KGHSH, LQKENI. The V and J ends lost 1 base and 0 bases respectively, with 10 bases between them. The CDR3 loop spans 15 amino acids. This CDR3 reads CASSPLHRDSYEQYF. The CDR3 region has the DNA TGTGCCAGCTCACCACTGCACAGGGACTCCTACGAGCAGTACTTC.

V gene TRBV6-2 or TRBV6-3 combines with J gene TRBJ1-1; a possible D gene is TRBD1 (6 bases). V dropped 3 bases and J dropped 3 bases, with 14 bases sitting between them. The CDR3 is 15 amino acids. Germline V lookup: CDR1 MNHEY, CDR2 SVGEGT. The CDR3 here is CASSYPTGGYTEAFF. CDR3 in DNA: TGTGCCAGCAGTTATCCGACAGGAGGATACACTGAAGCTTTCTTT.

This sequence joins TRBV6-1 and TRBJ2-6, with D unresolved. Trimming pared 4 bases from V and 4 bases from J, leaving 5 bases between. This CDR3 is built from 13 residues. The germline gives CDR1 MNHNS, CDR2 SASEGT. In DNA, the CDR3 is TGTGCCAGCAGTGGGTCGGGGGCCAACGTCCTGACTTTC. Its translation is CASSGSGANVLTF.

This clonotype has a handful of counts. The chain uses TRBV4-3 and TRBJ1-2; D gene ambiguous. V lost 1 base and J lost 7, with 10 bases in between. Germline assignment: CDR1 LGHNA and CDR2 YSLEER. The CDR3 totals 13 residues. The DNA of the CDR3 is TGCGCCAGCAGCCAAGGTGGCCCGTTTGGCTACACCTTC. It encodes CASSQGGPFGYTF.